This TCR beta chain was profiled in a study of blood T cells in healthy people across ages. Study context: About one barcoded beta molecule per two T cells came from capture by template switching.

This clonotype occurred a few times. Using a J-beta primer mix together with a sample-barcoded 5' primer, a second PCR was run for roughly 6 to 12 cycles. Via MiXCR, TCRdb re-called the 5' RACE reads, giving one row per CDR3 protein. This table has about 1.6 million distinct CDR3 sequences, roughly 32% appearing once. The study isolated at least 6.5 million PBMCs from each sample. Per individual sample, total RNA of at least 5.5 micrograms was extracted. This TCR was sampled from a woman aged 25 to 39 in good health. The sequencing sample was made of blood.

CDR3 amino acids: CASSSRLAAITDTQYF. In DNA form, the CDR3 reads TGTGCCAGCAGCTCCAGACTAGCGGCGATCACAGATACGCAGTATTTT. The J gene is TRBJ2-3, the V gene TRBV13, with TRBD2 matching 9 bases. V was clipped by 4 bases and J by 2 bases; unmatched bases: 7. This CDR3 is 16 amino acids long. Germline values: CDR1 PRHDT, CDR2 FYEKMQ (reference sequence).